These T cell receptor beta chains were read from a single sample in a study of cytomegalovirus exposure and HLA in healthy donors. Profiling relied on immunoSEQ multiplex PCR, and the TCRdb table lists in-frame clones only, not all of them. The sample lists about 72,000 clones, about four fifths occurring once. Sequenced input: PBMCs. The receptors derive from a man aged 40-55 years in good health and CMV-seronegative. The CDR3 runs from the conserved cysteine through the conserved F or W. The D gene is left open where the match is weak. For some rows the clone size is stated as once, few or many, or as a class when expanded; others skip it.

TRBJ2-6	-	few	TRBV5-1	CASSLDLSGANVLTF	TGCGCCAGCAGCTTGGATCTCTCTGGGGCCAACGTCCTGACTTTC
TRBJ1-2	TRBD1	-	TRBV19	CASSSTGVLSYGYTF	TGTGCCAGTAGTTCGACAGGGGTTCTTTCCTATGGCTACACCTTC
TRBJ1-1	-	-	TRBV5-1	CASSFRGRAEAFF	TGCGCCAGCAGCTTCCGAGGGCGGGCTGAAGCTTTCTTT
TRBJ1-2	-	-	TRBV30	CAGRARGNYGYTF	TGTGCCGGCCGGGCCAGGGGTAACTATGGCTACACCTTC
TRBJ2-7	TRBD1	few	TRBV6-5	CASSRGTGSYEQYF	TGTGCCAGCAGTCGCGGGACAGGCTCCTACGAGCAGTACTTC
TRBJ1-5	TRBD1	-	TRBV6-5	CASSSGQGGHQPQHF	TGTGCCAGCAGTTCCGGACAGGGGGGACATCAGCCCCAGCATTTT
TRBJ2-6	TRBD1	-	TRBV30	CALGQGRSGANVLTF	TGTGCTTTGGGACAGGGCCGCTCTGGGGCCAACGTCCTGACTTTC
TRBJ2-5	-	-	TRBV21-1	CASSKASSGGRQETQYF	TGTGCCAGCAGCAAAGCTAGTAGCGGGGGGAGACAAGAGACCCAGTACTTC
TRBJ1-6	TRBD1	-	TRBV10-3	CAISGQGVGSPLHF	TGTGCCATCAGTGGGCAGGGGGTAGGTTCACCCCTCCACTTT
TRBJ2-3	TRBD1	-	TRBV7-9	CASSSQGGGTDTQYF	TGTGCCAGCAGCTCACAGGGGGGCGGCACAGATACGCAGTATTTT
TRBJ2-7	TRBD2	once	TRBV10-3	CAIRLAGGKEQYF	TGTGCCATCAGGCTAGCGGGGGGCAAAGAGCAGTACTTC
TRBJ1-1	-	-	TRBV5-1	CASSGLGGQDTEAFF	TGCGCCAGCAGCGGCCTCGGGGGGCAGGACACTGAAGCTTTCTTT
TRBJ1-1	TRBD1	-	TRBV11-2	CASSSDRADFTEAFF	TGTGCCAGCAGCTCGGACAGGGCGGATTTCACTGAAGCTTTCTTT
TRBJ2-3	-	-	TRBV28	CASSLDGSGRTQYF	TGTGCCAGCAGTTTAGACGGCTCAGGCCGGACTCAGTATTTT
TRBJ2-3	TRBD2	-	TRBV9	CASSRRGLAGAGDTQYF	TGTGCCAGCAGCAGAAGGGGACTAGCGGGGGCCGGGGATACGCAGTATTTT
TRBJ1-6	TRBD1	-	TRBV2	CASRGQGGHNSPLHF	TGTGCCAGCAGGGGACAGGGAGGGCATAATTCACCCCTCCACTTT
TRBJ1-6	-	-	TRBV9	CASSVGSLNSPLHF	TGTGCCAGCAGCGTAGGTTCTCTTAATTCACCCCTCCACTTT
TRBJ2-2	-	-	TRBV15	CATSRDNRNTGELFF	TGTGCCACCAGCAGAGATAACAGGAACACCGGGGAGCTGTTTTTT
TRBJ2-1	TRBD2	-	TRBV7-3	CASSLTDWASGYNEQFF	TGTGCCAGCAGCTTAACGGATTGGGCTAGCGGCTACAATGAGCAGTTCTTC
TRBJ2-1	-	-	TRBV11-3	CASSSLTGDMGNEQFF	TGTGCCAGCAGCTCTCTAACAGGAGACATGGGCAATGAGCAGTTCTTC
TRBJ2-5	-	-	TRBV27	CASGGLGETQYF	TGTGCCAGCGGTGGGCTTGGAGAGACCCAGTACTTC
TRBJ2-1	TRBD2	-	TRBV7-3	CASSSPLSQGLAGGPYEQFF	TGTGCCAGCAGCTCCCCTTTAAGTCAGGGCCTAGCGGGGGGGCCATATGAGCAGTTCTTC
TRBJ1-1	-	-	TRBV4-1	CASSQGPGSNTEAFF	TGCGCCAGCAGCCAAGGTCCGGGGTCTAACACTGAAGCTTTCTTT
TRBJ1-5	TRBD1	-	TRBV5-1	CASSEGADQPQHF	TGCGCCAGCAGCGAGGGGGCGGATCAGCCCCAGCATTTT
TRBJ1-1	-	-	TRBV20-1	CSAEGVAEAFF	TGCAGTGCCGAGGGAGTCGCTGAAGCTTTCTTT
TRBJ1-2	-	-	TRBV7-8	CASSLEISNYGYTF	TGTGCCAGCAGCCTGGAGATTTCGAACTATGGCTACACCTTC
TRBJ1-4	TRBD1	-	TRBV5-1	CASSFGDRVLGNEKLFF	TGCGCCAGCAGCTTCGGGGACAGGGTTTTGGGTAATGAAAAACTGTTTTTT
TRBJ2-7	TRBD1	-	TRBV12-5	CASGFYVLRQGAYEQYF	TGTGCTAGTGGTTTTTACGTCCTGCGACAGGGCGCCTACGAGCAGTACTTC
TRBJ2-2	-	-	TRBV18	CASSPRNTGELFF	TGTGCCAGCTCACCCAGGAACACCGGGGAGCTGTTTTTT
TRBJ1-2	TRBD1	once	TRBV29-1	CSVAGTGTNYGYTF	TGCAGCGTGGCCGGGACAGGGACTAACTATGGCTACACCTTC
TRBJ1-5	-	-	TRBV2	CASGRGAVQPQHF	TGTGCCAGCGGGCGGGGGGCTGTTCAGCCCCAGCATTTT
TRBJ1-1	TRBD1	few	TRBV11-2	CASSLRRRGLGFF	TGTGCCAGCAGCTTAAGGAGAAGGGGGCTCGGTTTCTTT
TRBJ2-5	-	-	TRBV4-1	CASSQFSGPGIETQYF	TGCGCCAGCAGCCAGTTCAGCGGGCCCGGGATAGAGACCCAGTACTTC
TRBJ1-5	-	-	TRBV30	CAWSDWRGSNQPQHF	TGTGCCTGGAGTGATTGGCGGGGCTCCAATCAGCCCCAGCATTTT
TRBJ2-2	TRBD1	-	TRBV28	CASKIEAGGFSGELFF	TGTGCCAGCAAAATTGAGGCAGGGGGTTTCTCCGGGGAGCTGTTTTTT
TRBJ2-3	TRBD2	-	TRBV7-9	CASSPRTSGSTDTQYF	TGTGCCAGCAGCCCCAGGACTAGCGGAAGCACAGATACGCAGTATTTT
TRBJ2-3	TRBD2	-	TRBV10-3	CAISREATDTQYF	TGTGCCATCAGCCGGGAGGCCACAGATACGCAGTATTTT
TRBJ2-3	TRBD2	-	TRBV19	CASRARGGIANTQYF	TGTGCCAGCCGGGCGCGGGGGGGCATCGCCAATACGCAGTATTTT
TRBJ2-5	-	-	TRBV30	CAWNRGTQETQYF	TGTGCCTGGAACCGGGGGACCCAAGAGACCCAGTACTTC
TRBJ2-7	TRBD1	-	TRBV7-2	CASSLQGFSSYEQYF	TGTGCCAGCAGCCTACAGGGGTTTAGCTCCTACGAGCAGTACTTC